These T cell receptor beta chains were read from a single sample in a study of blood T cell repertoires in COVID-19. The data were produced by immunoSEQ multiplex PCR, yet TCRdb's version contains in-frame clones alone and is incomplete. The sample has approximately 500,000 clones; roughly 89% are singletons. The sequencing sample was made of peripheral blood. The receptors were gathered from a young man with COVID-19, enrolled during active disease. The CDR3 runs from the conserved cysteine through the conserved F or W. D genes are given only for firm matches. For some rows the clone size is stated as once, few or many, or as a class when expanded; others skip it.

>once|TRBJ2-5|TRBV30|TRBD2
CAWSGGLAAGTQYF
TGTGCCTGGAGTGGAGGACTAGCGGCAGGGACCCAGTACTTC
>-|TRBJ1-4|TRBV15|TRBD1
CATSSGGGTALANEKLFF
TGTGCCACCAGCAGCGGTGGGGGGACAGCTTTGGCTAATGAAAAACTGTTTTTT
>-|TRBJ2-7|TRBV6-1|-
CASSELGGEQYF
TGTGCCAGCAGTGAACTTGGCGGCGAGCAGTACTTC
>-|TRBJ1-5|TRBV6-4|-
CASSERENQPQHF
TGTGCCAGCAGTGAACGGGAAAATCAGCCCCAGCATTTT
>-|TRBJ1-4|TRBV7-9|-
CASSLAASSNEKLFF
TGTGCCAGCAGCTTAGCGGCCTCCTCTAATGAAAAACTGTTTTTT
>-|TRBJ2-7|TRBV28|-
CASTLLQGTSYEQYF
TGTGCCAGCACCCTGCTACAGGGAACTTCCTACGAGCAGTACTTC
>many|TRBJ1-1|TRBV5-4|TRBD1
CASSRDQGAAEAFF
TGTGCCAGCAGCCGAGACCAGGGGGCGGCTGAAGCTTTCTTT
>-|TRBJ2-2|TRBV11-2|TRBD2
CASSLRGRPQRGESGELFF
TGTGCCAGCAGCTTAAGGGGGCGGCCCCAGCGGGGGGAGTCCGGGGAGCTGTTTTTT
>-|TRBJ1-1|TRBV19|TRBD1
CASSTDRVWALNTEAFF
TGTGCCAGTAGCACCGACAGGGTTTGGGCCCTGAACACTGAAGCTTTCTTT
>-|TRBJ2-1|TRBV24-1|-
CATSEVGGPYNEQFF
TGTGCCACCAGTGAAGTGGGGGGGCCCTACAATGAGCAGTTCTTC
>-|TRBJ1-1|TRBV27|TRBD1
CASSFRTGGASTEAFF
TGTGCCAGCAGTTTCAGGACAGGGGGCGCGTCAACTGAAGCTTTCTTT
>-|TRBJ2-7|TRBV11-3|TRBD2
CASSSEPGLLYEQYF
TGTGCCAGCAGCTCCGAGCCGGGACTACTCTACGAGCAGTACTTC
>-|TRBJ1-4|TRBV5-3|-
CARSLVGQINEKLFF
TGTGCCAGAAGCTTGGTGGGGCAGATTAATGAAAAACTGTTTTTT
>-|TRBJ2-5|TRBV6-2/TRBV6-3|TRBD2
CASSYDGLARWATQYF
TGTGCCAGCAGTTACGATGGACTAGCGAGGTGGGCGACCCAGTACTTC
>-|TRBJ2-7|TRBV19|-
CASSIADEQYF
TGTGCCAGTAGTATAGCGGACGAGCAGTACTTC
>-|TRBJ2-7|TRBV5-4|TRBD1
CASSSGQGTYEQYF
TGTGCCAGCAGCAGCGGACAGGGAACCTACGAGCAGTACTTC
>-|TRBJ2-1|TRBV18|TRBD1
CASSSDRGSSYNEQFF
TGTGCCAGCTCATCTGACAGGGGTAGTTCCTACAATGAGCAGTTCTTC
>-|TRBJ2-1|TRBV3-1/TRBV3-2|TRBD2
CGTGLADEQFF
TGTGGGACGGGACTAGCTGATGAGCAGTTCTTC
>-|TRBJ2-7|TRBV2|TRBD1
CASSGQGGGEQYF
TGTGCCAGCAGCGGACAGGGGGGAGGGGAGCAGTACTTC
>-|TRBJ2-1|TRBV19|-
CARAGAYNEQFF
TGTGCCAGGGCGGGCGCCTACAATGAGCAGTTCTTC
>-|TRBJ2-7|TRBV18|-
CASSPPENRKEQYF
TGTGCCAGCTCACCACCGGAAAACAGGAAGGAGCAGTACTTC
>-|TRBJ2-3|TRBV4-2|-
CASSQDMGLYTGTQYF
TGTGCCAGCAGCCAAGATATGGGGTTATACACAGGTACGCAGTATTTT
>-|TRBJ2-1|TRBV7-9|-
CASSQGGRDNEQFF
TGTGCCAGCAGCCAGGGGGGAAGGGACAATGAGCAGTTCTTC
>-|TRBJ2-2|TRBV7-8|-
CASSYLNTGELFF
TGTGCCAGCAGCTACCTAAACACCGGGGAGCTGTTTTTT
>once|TRBJ1-1|TRBV2|-
CASTFQGTNTEAFF
TGTGCCAGCACCTTCCAGGGGACGAACACTGAAGCTTTCTTT
>-|TRBJ2-7|TRBV6-5|TRBD2
CASSSLSGRINEQYF
TGTGCCAGCAGTTCCCTCTCCGGGAGGATCAACGAGCAGTACTTC
>-|TRBJ2-7|TRBV28|TRBD1
CASKSTGFLYEQYF
TGTGCCAGCAAATCGACAGGGTTTCTTTACGAGCAGTACTTC
>-|TRBJ1-1|TRBV14|-
CASSQEAGSFGAFF
TGTGCCAGCAGCCAAGAAGCTGGGAGTTTCGGAGCTTTCTTT
>-|TRBJ2-3|TRBV24-1|-
CATRETGSDTQYF
TGTGCCACCAGGGAAACAGGGAGCGATACGCAGTATTTT
>-|TRBJ2-1|TRBV24-1|-
CATSDLRGPSYNEQFF
TGTGCCACCAGTGACTTGCGGGGTCCTTCCTACAATGAGCAGTTCTTC
>-|TRBJ1-2|TRBV10-3|-
CAISESMVRAPYGYTF
TGTGCCATCAGTGAGTCGATGGTCAGGGCCCCTTATGGCTACACCTTC
>-|TRBJ2-3|TRBV11-3|TRBD2
CASSLGVGTSSPDTQYF
TGTGCCAGCAGCCTTGGGGTAGGGACTAGCAGTCCAGATACGCAGTATTTT
>-|TRBJ1-5|TRBV6-5|TRBD1
CASRATGNGNQPQHF
TGTGCCAGCAGGGCGACAGGGAATGGCAATCAGCCCCAGCATTTT